A selection of T cell receptor beta chains follows, all from one sample in a study of human T cells and chemical hapten exposure. TCRdb independently ran MiXCR on the RACE reads; one entry per CDR3 protein. The sample lists about 79,000 distinct CDR3 sequences; roughly 8.7% were seen once. Sequenced: whole blood. The receptors stem from a male donor in good health. Some clones in this sample may be carry-over from other donors' samples. Both conserved end residues are part of each CDR3. D genes are given only for firm matches. Where a row states a size, it is once, few, many or the class of an expanded clone; other rows omit it.

abundance	v_gene	d_gene	j_gene	CDR3nt	CDR3aa
few	TRBV7-9	-	TRBJ1-1	TGTGCCAGCAGCCCCGGTTGGAAAGCTTTCTTT	CASSPGWKAFF
-	TRBV20-1	-	TRBJ1-6	TGCAGTGCTCCCGGGGGGGCCCATCGCGCGCTCCACTTT	CSAPGGAHRALHF
many	TRBV20-1	-	TRBJ2-7	TGCAGTGCTAGAGATTCCGAGTACGAGCAGTACTTC	CSARDSEYEQYF
few	TRBV5-1	-	TRBJ2-4	TGCGCCAGCAGCTTAGGACCCGATTTTTGGGGGACCAAAAACATTCAGTACTTC	CASSLGPDFWGTKNIQYF
few	TRBV6-5	-	TRBJ1-1	TGTGCCAGCAGTTACCTTGCCACTGGCCGGAACACTGAAGCTTTCTTT	CASSYLATGRNTEAFF
few	TRBV6-5	-	TRBJ2-1	TGTGCCAGCAGTTACTTATTAGGGGACAATGAGCAGTTCTTC	CASSYLLGDNEQFF
few	TRBV4-2	TRBD1	TRBJ1-1	TGTGCCAGCAGCCAAGAAGACAGGGTCAAAGCTTTCTTT	CASSQEDRVKAFF
-	TRBV7-8	-	TRBJ2-6	TGTGCCAGCAGCTTAGCCGGGTTCTCTGGGGCCAACGTCCTGACTTTC	CASSLAGFSGANVLTF
many	TRBV20-1	-	TRBJ1-6	TGCAGTGCTAGACTCGCGGCCGCTAATTCACCCCTCCACTTT	CSARLAAANSPLHF
-	TRBV6-6	-	TRBJ1-4	TGTGCCAGCAGGACAGCTGAGGAAAAACTGTTTTTT	CASRTAEEKLFF
few	TRBV7-6	-	TRBJ2-1	TGTGCCAGCAGCCCCCAACTAGGGGACAATGAGCAGTTCTTC	CASSPQLGDNEQFF
many	TRBV7-2	-	TRBJ2-7	TGTGCCAGCAGCTGGGCCGGGGGAGCACGTTTCGAGCAGTACTTC	CASSWAGGARFEQYF
-	TRBV6-5	-	TRBJ1-2	TGTGCCAGCAGTTACTCGACAGGACTCTATGGCTACACCTTC	CASSYSTGLYGYTF
many	TRBV12-3/TRBV12-4	-	TRBJ2-7	TGTGCCAGCAGTTTAGGACAGCCTGGGGTCTACGAGCAGTACTTC	CASSLGQPGVYEQYF
-	TRBV7-7	-	TRBJ2-5	TGTGCCAGCAGCCGAGACGACAGCCGGGGGACCCAGTACTTC	CASSRDDSRGTQYF
-	TRBV29-1	-	TRBJ1-1	TGCAGCGTTGAAGATTCAGGGTCGGGGAGGGCTGAAGCTTTCTTT	CSVEDSGSGRAEAFF
few	TRBV5-1	TRBD1	TRBJ1-1	TGCGCCAGCAGTCCTAGGGAGGGGGCGAACACTGAAGCTTTCTTT	CASSPREGANTEAFF
few	TRBV9	TRBD1	TRBJ2-1	TGTGCCAGCAGCGTGCTGGACAGGGGCATCAATGAGCAGTTCTTC	CASSVLDRGINEQFF
-	TRBV5-1	-	TRBJ2-5	TGCGCCAGCAGCGACCAAGAGACCCAGTACTTC	CASSDQETQYF
-	TRBV2	-	TRBJ2-5	TGTGCCAGCAGTGGCGGAACTCTTGAGACCCAGTACTTC	CASSGGTLETQYF
few	TRBV7-6	-	TRBJ2-6	TGTGCCAGCAGCTTAGGACGGGCCGCCTACTCTGGGGCCAACGTCCTGACTTTC	CASSLGRAAYSGANVLTF
-	TRBV7-8	-	TRBJ2-3	TGTGCCAGCAGCCCTGACAGGACGAGCGGATATACGCAGTATTTT	CASSPDRTSGYTQYF
-	TRBV20-1	-	TRBJ2-1	TGCAGTGCTAGCGAGACTAGTGAGGAGCAGTTCTTC	CSASETSEEQFF
many	TRBV20-1	-	TRBJ2-7	TGCAGTGCTAGGCGGGGTCAAGGTGTGGACGAGCAGTACTTC	CSARRGQGVDEQYF
-	TRBV14	-	TRBJ1-6	TGTGCCAGCAGCCAAGTAACCTCCTATAATTCACCCCTCCACTTT	CASSQVTSYNSPLHF
few	TRBV6-5	-	TRBJ1-1	TGTGCCAGCAGTTACTCGCCAGGGGACACTGAAGCTTTCTTT	CASSYSPGDTEAFF
many	TRBV10-2	-	TRBJ2-3	TGCGCCAGCAGTGAGGTTCCAGATACGCAGTATTTT	CASSEVPDTQYF
few	TRBV5-1	-	TRBJ2-3	TGCGCCAGCAGCTCGCTGGAGGCGGGCAGAACCACAGATACGCAGTATTTT	CASSSLEAGRTTDTQYF
few	TRBV5-1	-	TRBJ1-1	TGCGCCAGCAGCAGACTCACAGGGACCCTCCCGGAAGCTTTCTTT	CASSRLTGTLPEAFF
few	TRBV27	-	TRBJ2-5	TGTGCCAGCAGTTTATCGGTAGCATACCAAGAGACCCAGTACTTC	CASSLSVAYQETQYF
-	TRBV6-6	TRBD1	TRBJ1-1	TGTGCCAGCAGGAGACAGGGCGACACTGAAGCTTTCTTT	CASRRQGDTEAFF
few	TRBV7-9	-	TRBJ1-4	TGTGCCAGCAGCTTAGATCTTCGGCAGAATAATGAAAAACTGTTTTTT	CASSLDLRQNNEKLFF
-	TRBV14	-	TRBJ2-3	TGTGCCAGCAGCCAAGTTTCCAGACGCACAGATACGCAGTATTTT	CASSQVSRRTDTQYF
many	TRBV10-3	-	TRBJ2-7	TGTGCCATCAGGAAACAGGGCCGGGAGGACGAGCAGTACTTC	CAIRKQGREDEQYF
-	TRBV7-9	TRBD2	TRBJ2-3	TGTGCCAGCAGCTTAGCGCGGTTAATAGCGGGCAGCACAGATACGCAGTATTTT	CASSLARLIAGSTDTQYF
-	TRBV10-3	-	TRBJ1-5	TGTGCCATCAGTCCAGGATTTGAGGGGAGCAATCAGCCCCAGCATTTT	CAISPGFEGSNQPQHF
-	TRBV6-5	TRBD1	TRBJ1-5	TGTGCCAGCAGTGACAGGGTCAATCAGCCCCAGCATTTT	CASSDRVNQPQHF
few	TRBV19	TRBD1	TRBJ2-3	TGTGCCAGTAGCCAACAGGGGGATGAGAAGTATTTT	CASSQQGDEKYF
-	TRBV6-5	TRBD2	TRBJ2-3	TGTGCCGGCAGACTAGCGGGGTCGAGCACAGATACGCAGTATTTT	CAGRLAGSSTDTQYF
-	TRBV19	-	TRBJ2-5	TGTGCCAGTAGTGCGTTCAGGGGGGGAGAGACCCAGTACTTC	CASSAFRGGETQYF
-	TRBV2	-	TRBJ2-5	TGTGCCAGCAGCGGGACACTCCTCCAAGAGACCCAGTACTTC	CASSGTLLQETQYF
many	TRBV20-1	TRBD2	TRBJ2-5	TGCAGTGCTTTGGCTAGCGGGGACCAAGAGACCCAGTACTTC	CSALASGDQETQYF
many	TRBV11-1	-	TRBJ1-1	TGTGCCAGCAGCTTACGGAACACTGAAGCTTTCTTT	CASSLRNTEAFF
-	TRBV20-1	-	TRBJ1-5	TGCAGTGCTAGGGGTCATCAATTGGAGGGTCAGCCCCAGCATTTT	CSARGHQLEGQPQHF
-	TRBV7-2	TRBD1	TRBJ1-1	TGTGCCAGCAGCTTGAGTTGGCAACTGGGACAGGGCACCACTGAAGCTTTCTTT	CASSLSWQLGQGTTEAFF
many	TRBV4-3	-	TRBJ1-4	TGCGCCAGCAGCCAATTCGTTGCAACTAATGAAAAACTGTTTTTT	CASSQFVATNEKLFF
few	TRBV6-1	TRBD1	TRBJ2-7	TGTGCCAGCAGTGCCCCTTCGACAGGGGTTACCTACGAGCAGTACTTC	CASSAPSTGVTYEQYF
-	TRBV6-6	-	TRBJ2-2	TGTGCCAGCTTTATGAACGCCGGGGAGCTGTTTTTT	CASFMNAGELFF
-	TRBV4-3	-	TRBJ1-2	TGCGCCAGCAGCCAAGCATCGACTGCTGATAACTATGGCTACACCTTC	CASSQASTADNYGYTF
many	TRBV2	TRBD1	TRBJ1-5	TGTGCCAGCGGCCCAATCCCCCGGGACAGGGTCGAGCCCCAGCATTTT	CASGPIPRDRVEPQHF
few	TRBV7-2	-	TRBJ1-2	TGTGCCAGCAGCGCATGGCACTATCCCTCTCCTTATGGCTACACCTTC	CASSAWHYPSPYGYTF
-	TRBV5-1	TRBD1	TRBJ2-4	TGCGCCAGCAGCTTACGGGACAGTCTAGCCAAAAACATTCAGTACTTC	CASSLRDSLAKNIQYF
few	TRBV4-3	-	TRBJ2-7	TGCGCCAGCAGCCAAGTGGTCGGGTACCTCTCCTACGAGCAGTACTTC	CASSQVVGYLSYEQYF
-	TRBV6-5	-	TRBJ1-1	TGTGCCAGCAACTTAGGGGCGACTGCAGGGGAAGCTTTCTTT	CASNLGATAGEAFF
few	TRBV28	TRBD1	TRBJ2-5	TGTGCCAGCAGGCCTGGACAGGGGTCGGTAGAGACCCAGTACTTC	CASRPGQGSVETQYF
-	TRBV29-1	-	TRBJ2-3	TGCAGCGTTTGGGGGGAAGCTCGAAGCAAAATAGATACGCAGTATTTT	CSVWGEARSKIDTQYF
-	TRBV20-1	-	TRBJ1-6	TGCAGTGCTCCCCACAAGGGCTCCTATAATTCACCCCTCCACTTT	CSAPHKGSYNSPLHF
-	TRBV27	-	TRBJ2-1	TGTGCCAGCAGTCGCATAAGAGGGCGCTCCTACAATGAGCAGTTCTTC	CASSRIRGRSYNEQFF
few	TRBV20-1	TRBD1	TRBJ2-2	TGCAGTGCTACACCCCGGGACAGGGGTAGGGAGCTGTTTTTT	CSATPRDRGRELFF
-	TRBV5-1	TRBD1	TRBJ1-1	TGCGCCAGCAGCTCGGACAGGGGGAAAATGAACACTGAAGCTTTCTTT	CASSSDRGKMNTEAFF